This T cell receptor beta chain was sequenced during a study of blood T cell repertoires in COVID-19. The method was immunoSEQ multiplex PCR; TCRdb's version includes in-frame clones alone and lacks a portion of them. Of some 73,000 clones in the sample, more than 60% are singletons; the top ten hold around 20%. Germline V gene data show CDR1 as SGHTA and CDR2 as FQGNSA. The V segment lost 5 bases and the J segment 14 bases; nucleotides outside the gene matches: 13. This CDR3 has 13 amino acids. The chain joins TRBV7-2 to TRBJ2-5, with 8 bases that match TRBD2. This clonotype was sampled from a man aged 55-75 years with acute or convalescent COVID-19. The source material was peripheral blood. The CDR3 region has the DNA TGTGCCAGCAGCCTACAGCGGACGGGAGGGGCTTACTTC. As protein: CASSLQRTGGAYF.